What follows are 31 T cell receptor beta chains derived from one specimen sequenced in a study of blood T cell repertoires in COVID-19. Repertoires were generated with immunoSEQ multiplex PCR, while TCRdb's copy carries only in-frame clones and drops some. The sample has 150,000 to 200,000 clones; 80% are singletons. Source material: PBMCs or T cells enriched from blood (not recorded which). The source of these receptors is a woman aged 60-75 years who had recovered from COVID-19.

The V call is TRBV7-9, the J call TRBJ1-2; a weak D match, TRBD1 (6 bases). Trimming pared 4 bases from V and 3 bases from J, leaving 12 bases between. This CDR3 has 14 residues. Germline lookup yields CDR1 SEHNR and CDR2 FQNEAQ (reference sequence). CDR3 bases: TGTGCCAGCAGCTCGGACAGCTTATACTATGGCTACACCTTC. It is translated as CASSSDSLYYGYTF.

This clone was detected only once. This chain uses TRBV19 with TRBJ1-4; no reliable D call. There are 14 residues in the CDR3. Germline V gene lookup returns CDR1 LNHDA and CDR2 SQIVND (reference sequence). V lost 1 base and J lost 5, with 8 bases in between. The CDR3 nucleotides read TGTGCCAGTAGTATAGGCGGCCAAAATGAAAAACTGTTTTTT. Protein sequence: CASSIGGQNEKLFF.

V is TRBV18 and J is TRBJ1-2, with TRBD1 matching over 7 bases. Germline assignment: CDR1 KGHSH and CDR2 LQKENI. Germline trimming cut 8 bases from V and 8 bases from J; bases unmatched to any gene: 14. CDR3 length: 14 residues. As DNA, the CDR3 is TGTGCCAGCCAAAAAGAGGGGGCAGTGTGGGGCTACACCTTC. Its translation: CASQKEGAVWGYTF. Variable domain in full (rest from reference TRBV18 and TRBJ1-2): NAGVMQNPRHLVRRRGQEARLRCSPMKGHSHVYWYRQLPEEGLKFMVYLQKENIIDESGMPKERFSAEFPKEGPSILRIQQVVRGDSAAYFCASQKEGAVWGYTFGSGTRLTVV.

The rearrangement joins TRBV14 to TRBJ1-6, with D possibly being TRBD1 (6 bases). Per the germline V gene, CDR1 is SGHDN and CDR2 is FVKESK. V lost 1 base to trimming and J lost 7 bases, with 8 bases between them. The CDR3 is made up of 14 amino acids. The DNA of the CDR3 is TGTGCCAGCAGCCAAGTAACAGGGAATTCACCCCTCCACTTT. Encoded protein: CASSQVTGNSPLHF. The full variable domain, its missing parts supplied by reference TRBV14 and TRBJ1-6, is EAGVTQFPSHSVIEKGQTVTLRCDPISGHDNLYWYRRVMGKEIKFLLHFVKESKQDESGMPNNRFLAERTGGTYSTLKVQPAELEDSGVYFCASSQVTGNSPLHFGNGTRLTVT.

This chain uses TRBV4-2 with TRBJ1-3; 7 bases are a match to TRBD1. Germline loops: CDR1 LGHNA, CDR2 YNFKEQ. V trimming: 2 bases; J trimming: 0 bases; junction bases outside the gene matches: 10. The CDR3 has 18 amino acids. The CDR3 here is CASSQKTGTANSGNTIYF. CDR3 DNA sequence: TGTGCCAGCAGCCAAAAAACCGGGACAGCCAACTCTGGAAACACCATATATTTT.

As DNA, the CDR3 is TGTGCCAGCACCCTTACGGAGGTTACCCAGATTGGCTACACCTTC. Protein sequence: CASTLTEVTQIGYTF. The chain couples TRBV2 to TRBJ1-2; no clear D. The germline V and J ends were trimmed by 7 bases and 7 bases, with 22 bases remaining between them. The germline V gene has CDR1 SNHLY and CDR2 FYNNEI. This CDR3 has 15 residues.

The chain carries TRBV5-1 and TRBJ2-7; unclear D gene. Trimming left V 4 bases short and J 3 bases short, with 5 bases between. The CDR3 has 11 amino acids. Germline CDR1 reads SGHRS; CDR2 reads YFSETQ. In DNA, the CDR3 is TGCGCCAGCAGCGCCGGCTACGAGCAGTACTTC. Translated: CASSAGYEQYF.

The genes are TRBV27 and TRBJ2-2, with D possibly matching TRBD2 (6 bases). The V gene lost 5 bases and the J gene lost 3 bases, with 7 bases spanning the gap. Germline CDR1 and CDR2: MNHEY and SMNVEV (reference sequence). This CDR3 is built from 13 residues. The CDR3, as DNA: TGTGCCAGCAGTAGCGGGTACACCGGGGAGCTGTTTTTT. This codes for CASSSGYTGELFF.

The chain carries TRBV19 and TRBJ1-1, with 7 positions matching TRBD1. Trimming cost V 1 base and J 2 bases; bases outside gene matches: 4. This CDR3 is built from 15 residues. Germline V lookup: CDR1 LNHDA, CDR2 SQIVND (reference sequence). CDR3 region: CASSIAGTANTEAFF. In DNA, the CDR3 is TGTGCCAGTAGTATAGCGGGGACAGCCAACACTGAAGCTTTCTTT.

This chain connects TRBV5-1 to TRBJ2-6; tentative D call: TRBD1 (5 bases). The CDR3 totals 17 residues. Trimming pared 2 bases from V and 3 bases from J, leaving 15 bases between. Germline CDR1 and CDR2: SGHRS and YFSETQ. CDR3 nucleotide sequence: TGCGCCAGCAGCTTTGGCCGGACAAGGGATGGGGCCAACGTCCTGACTTTC. Translating gives CASSFGRTRDGANVLTF.

The chain has TRBV14 and TRBJ1-1; D is undetermined. Trimming took 1 base from V and 1 from J, leaving 13 bases between them. The CDR3 runs 16 residues. The V gene's germline CDR1 is SGHDN and CDR2 FVKESK. Written as DNA, the CDR3 is TGTGCCAGCAGCCAAGTCGCGGGAACTACGAACACTGAAGCTTTCTTT. This translates into CASSQVAGTTNTEAFF.

This sequence joins TRBV5-1 and TRBJ1-3; D perhaps matches TRBD1 (5 bases). Germline CDR1 reads SGHRS; CDR2 reads YFSETQ. V was shortened by 3 bases and J by 1 base, with 8 bases between the two germline ends. This CDR3 is built from 14 residues. In DNA form, the CDR3 reads TGCGCCAGCAGCTCGACAGTATCTGGAAACACCATATATTTT. This translates into CASSSTVSGNTIYF.

This chain connects TRBV6-5 to TRBJ1-3; D is possibly TRBD1 (5 bases). Germline V gene data show CDR1 as MNHEY and CDR2 as SVGAGI. V was trimmed by 6 bases and J by 3 bases, leaving 15 bases between them. The CDR3 runs to 15 residues. As DNA, the CDR3 is TGTGCCAGCAGCCTCGGGGGGAGTTTTGGAAACACCATATATTTT. Translation: CASSLGGSFGNTIYF.

DNA for the CDR3: TGTGCCAGCAGCCCTCCGGGCGGGGGGGACTACAATGAGCAGTTCTTC. Translating gives CASSPPGGGDYNEQFF. V gene TRBV6-2 or TRBV6-3 combines with J gene TRBJ2-1; 9 bases are a match to TRBD2. The J segment lost 3 bases and the V segment lost 6 bases, leaving 9 bases of the junction unmatched. The CDR3 spans 16 residues. Looked up from germline, CDR1 is MNHEY and CDR2 is SVGEGT.

CDR3 loop: CASSEQGVEQPQHF. DNA for the CDR3: TGTGCCAGCAGTGAGCAGGGGGTGGAGCAGCCCCAGCATTTT. The gene calls are TRBV2 and TRBJ1-5; TRBD1 matches at 7 bases. CDR3 size: 14 residues. From germline, CDR1 is SNHLY and CDR2 FYNNEI. The V and J ends lost 3 bases and 7 bases, in that order; junction bases with no gene match: 6.

There are a few counts of this clone. The chain links TRBV21-1 to TRBJ2-5; the D call TRBD2 from the table was never checked on the DNA. TRBV21-1 is described as a pseudogene. This CDR3 has 14 residues. CDR3 sequence (DNA): TGTGCCAGCTCGGGGGGGCGCCGGGAGGAGACCCAGTACTTC. Protein: CASSGGRREETQYF.

This clone has just one count. This rearrangement joins TRBV3-1 (or the pseudogene TRBV3-2) to TRBJ1-4, with a possible D match to TRBD1 (5 bases). The germline CDR1 and CDR2 sequences are LGHDT and YNNKEL (reference sequence). The CDR3 consists of 13 residues. V shed 6 bases and J shed 7 bases, with 12 bases lying between them. The CDR3 bases are TGTGCCAGCAGGGATTCAGGGTTTGAAAAACTGTTTTTT. Amino acid sequence: CASRDSGFEKLFF.

This chain joins TRBV2 and TRBJ2-1; 11 bases are shared with TRBD2. Germline V gives CDR1 SNHLY, CDR2 FYNNEI. The ends lost 4 bases at V and 6 bases at J; junction bases unmatched: 8. CDR3 size: 16 residues. As DNA, the CDR3 is TGTGCCAGCAGTGTAATAGCGGGGGGGCTGGGCAATGAGCAGTTCTTC. This codes for CASSVIAGGLGNEQFF.

The chain combines TRBV5-1 with TRBJ1-2; tentatively, D is TRBD1 (5 bases). Germline CDR1 reads SGHRS; CDR2 reads YFSETQ. The CDR3 has 16 amino acids. V lost 0 bases and J 6 bases, leaving 18 bases between the germline ends. CDR3 DNA: TGCGCCAGCAGCTTGGTTAGTCCTGACAGTCCCCATGGCTACACCTTC. Amino acid sequence: CASSLVSPDSPHGYTF.

V is TRBV6-2 or TRBV6-3 and J is TRBJ2-7; TRBD2 agrees at 13 bases. V lost 6 bases, J lost 3 bases, and 11 bases stayed unmatched. From germline, CDR1 is MNHEY and CDR2 SVGEGT. The CDR3 runs to 17 residues. CDR3 in DNA: TGTGCCAGCAGCCCTCGCCTGACTAGCGGGGGGCTCTACGAGCAGTACTTC. This sequence encodes CASSPRLTSGGLYEQYF.

This chain joins TRBV24-1 and TRBJ2-7, with D tentatively TRBD1 (7 bases). Germline V gene data show CDR1 as KGHDR and CDR2 as SFDVKD. This CDR3 spans 11 amino acids. Between the trimmed V and J ends, which lost 11 bases and 7 bases, there was a span of 14 bases. CDR3 bases: TGTGCCAGCGGGCAGGGGGGAGAGCAGTACTTC. Amino acids: CASGQGGEQYF.

The chain employs TRBV6-6 and TRBJ1-2, with 8 bases fitting TRBD1. Germline CDR1 reads MNHNY; CDR2 reads SVGAGI (reference sequence). The J segment lost 3 bases and the V segment lost 10 bases, leaving 4 bases of the junction unmatched. This CDR3 has 12 amino acids. DNA for the CDR3: TGTGCCATACAGGACAGGGACTATGGCTACACCTTC. Its translation: CAIQDRDYGYTF.

The chain is built from TRBV5-6 and TRBJ2-1, with D uncertain. Germline values: CDR1 SGHDT, CDR2 YYEEEE. This CDR3 is built from 14 residues. The germline V and J ends were trimmed by 0 bases and 6 bases, with 10 bases remaining between them. The CDR3 loop reads CASSLVQASNEQFF. CDR3 in DNA: TGTGCCAGCAGCTTGGTCCAGGCCTCCAATGAGCAGTTCTTC.

The chain couples TRBV5-6 to TRBJ2-1, with 7 bases identical to TRBD2. This CDR3 comprises 15 residues. Germline CDR1 SGHDT, CDR2 YYEEEE. Trimming removed 2 bases from V and 9 bases from J; junction bases left unmatched: 11. This CDR3 reads CASSLGAGVWSEQFF. In DNA form, the CDR3 reads TGTGCCAGCAGCTTAGGGGCGGGGGTGTGGAGTGAGCAGTTCTTC.

The genes are TRBV27 and TRBJ1-6, with no clear D. CDR3 size: 16 residues. Between the trimmed V and J ends, which lost 4 bases and 0 bases, there was a span of 10 bases. CDR1 is MNHEY and CDR2 is SMNVEV in the germline V gene (reference sequence). The CDR3 DNA reads TGTGCCAGCAGTTGGACGGGAGGCTCCTATAATTCACCCCTCCACTTT. It translates to CASSWTGGSYNSPLHF.

V usage is TRBV4-1 and J usage is TRBJ1-4, with 9 bases identical to TRBD1. The trim removed 4 bases at V and 8 bases at J, leaving 5 bases unmatched. Germline V gene lookup returns CDR1 MGHRA and CDR2 YSYEKL. The CDR3 contains 14 residues. This CDR3 is CASSPGTGIEKLFF. Written as DNA, the CDR3 is TGCGCCAGCAGCCCAGGGACAGGGATCGAAAAACTGTTTTTT.

This chain links TRBV4-1 with TRBJ1-1, with a tentative D call TRBD1 (6 bases). The CDR3 totals 16 residues. Germline assignment: CDR1 MGHRA and CDR2 YSYEKL. V was clipped by 5 bases and J by 0 bases, with 16 bases between them. The CDR3 sequence is CASSYTEGVMNTEAFF. CDR3 coding DNA: TGCGCCAGCAGCTACACTGAGGGGGTCATGAACACTGAAGCTTTCTTT.

The chain uses TRBV5-4 and TRBJ2-7, with 10 bases fitting TRBD1. The ends lost 4 bases at V and 5 bases at J; junction bases unmatched: 6. This CDR3 has 14 residues. CDR1 is SGHNT and CDR2 is YYREEE in the germline V gene (reference sequence). DNA for the CDR3: TGTGCCAGCAGCAGCACCGGGACAGGGGACGAGCAGTACTTC. Its protein is CASSSTGTGDEQYF.

The J gene is TRBJ1-3, the V gene TRBV12-3 or TRBV12-4, with D perhaps matching TRBD1 (5 bases). The ends were cut back, 8 bases at V and 1 base at J, with 9 bases in the middle. The CDR3 runs 13 residues. CDR3 sequence: CASDPGSGNTIYF. The CDR3 coding sequence is TGTGCCAGCGACCCAGGGTCTGGAAACACCATATATTTT.

This clone was picked up one time. The chain recombines TRBV29-1 with TRBJ2-3, with D perhaps being TRBD1 or TRBD2 (6 bases each). This CDR3 region has 12 residues. In germline, CDR1 is SQVTM, CDR2 ANQGSEA. Trimming took 7 bases from V and 2 from J, leaving 10 bases between them. This CDR3 reads CSAGDFTDTQYF. DNA of the CDR3: TGCAGCGCAGGGGACTTCACAGATACGCAGTATTTT.

The chain couples TRBV6-1 to TRBJ1-2; 10 nucleotides line up with TRBD1. CDR1 is MNHNS, CDR2 SASEGT, per germline. With V trimmed by 2 bases and J by 7 bases, 7 bases remained unmatched. The CDR3 runs 15 residues. DNA for the CDR3: TGTGCCAGCAGTGAACGGACAGGGGGGTTTTCTGGCTACACCTTC. It yields the protein CASSERTGGFSGYTF.